The 30 T cell receptor beta chains listed next were all sequenced from one sample in a study of blood T cell repertoires in COVID-19. The repertoire was sequenced with immunoSEQ multiplex PCR; TCRdb's copy has only in-frame clones and lacks some. This table has approximately 77,000 clones, 70% to 90% appearing once. Sequencing was done on a sample of peripheral blood. The receptors stem from a man aged 45-65 years with active COVID-19.

This clone was seen once. V gene TRBV7-3 combines with J gene TRBJ2-1; TRBD2 matches 11 bases. CDR3 size: 16 residues. Germline V gives CDR1 SGHTA, CDR2 FQGTGA. Germline trimming cut 5 bases from V and 7 bases from J; bases unmatched to any gene: 10. As DNA, the CDR3 is TGTGCCAGCAGCCTAATGGGGACTAGCGGTAAGAATGAGCAGTTCTTC. Translated: CASSLMGTSGKNEQFF. Looking up the rest from reference TRBV7-3 and TRBJ2-1 gives the full variable domain: GAGVSQTPSNKVTEKGKYVELRCDPISGHTALYWYRQSLGQGPEFLIYFQGTGAADDSGLPNDRFFAVRPEGSVSTLKIQRTERGDSAVYLCASSLMGTSGKNEQFFGPGTRLTVL.

This rearrangement joins TRBV9 to TRBJ1-1; perhaps TRBD1 as D (6 bases). Germline CDR1 is SGDLS and CDR2 is YYNGEE. The V end was cut by 0 bases, the J end by 0 bases, with 9 bases between. The CDR3 runs 15 residues. The CDR3 nucleotides read TGTGCCAGCAGCGTAGACGGGGGGCTGAACACTGAAGCTTTCTTT. Residues: CASSVDGGLNTEAFF.

This chain joins TRBV5-4 and TRBJ2-5; 10 bases are shared with TRBD2. V gave up 1 base and J gave up 4 bases; unmatched junction bases: 16. The germline gives CDR1 SGHNT, CDR2 YYREEE (reference sequence). This CDR3 contains 19 residues. The DNA for the CDR3 is TGTGCCAGCAGCTTGTTGGGGGTAGCGGGAGGTTCGAGCTTAGAGACCCAGTACTTC. This gives the protein CASSLLGVAGGSSLETQYF. The entire variable domain, with the rest obtained from reference TRBV5-4 and TRBJ2-5, is as follows: ETGVTQSPTHLIKTRGQQVTLRCSSQSGHNTVSWYQQALGQGPQFIFQYYREEENGRGNFPPRFSGLQFPNYSSELNVNALELDDSALYLCASSLLGVAGGSSLETQYFGPGTRLLVL.

V and J are TRBV27 and TRBJ2-7, with D possibly being TRBD2 (5 bases). The V gene's germline CDR1 is MNHEY and CDR2 SMNVEV (reference sequence). The CDR3 spans 15 residues. V lost 5 bases and J 3 bases, leaving 17 bases between the germline ends. CDR3 in DNA: TGTGCCAGCAGTATCTCCGGGCCCGGAGGCTACGAGCAGTACTTC. This encodes CASSISGPGGYEQYF.

DNA of the CDR3: TGTGCCAGCAGCTCCGAGGGGGGGCCGTCTTACAATGAGCAGTTCTTC. Translated, it gives CASSSEGGPSYNEQFF. This chain links TRBV11-1 with TRBJ2-1, with D perhaps matching TRBD2 (7 bases). The V and J ends lost 4 bases and 4 bases respectively, with 17 bases between them. Per germline, CDR1 SGHAT and CDR2 FQDESV (reference sequence). The CDR3 has 16 amino acids.

This CDR3 is CASSPIARDTEAFF. CDR3 in DNA: TGTGCCAGCAGTCCCATTGCCAGGGACACTGAAGCTTTCTTT. The gene calls are TRBV27 and TRBJ1-1; D might be TRBD1 (5 bases). Germline V gene data show CDR1 as MNHEY and CDR2 as SMNVEV (reference sequence). Trimming pared 5 bases from V and 3 bases from J, leaving 13 bases between. There are 14 residues in the CDR3.

The chain couples TRBV28 to TRBJ2-7; D perhaps matches TRBD1 (6 bases). Per germline, CDR1 MDHEN and CDR2 SYDVKM. V lost 6 bases, J lost 0 bases, and 15 bases lay in between. The CDR3 has 15 residues. The CDR3 bases are TGTGCCAGCAGGGTGGGGACAAGAGACTCCTACGAGCAGTACTTC. It is translated as CASRVGTRDSYEQYF.

This chain links TRBV13 with TRBJ2-5, with 12 bases fitting TRBD2. The CDR3 has 17 residues. Germline CDR1 reads PRHDT; CDR2 reads FYEKMQ (reference sequence). After removal of 5 bases from V and 5 bases from J, the junction contained 12 bases not matched to a gene. The CDR3 region is CASSPPNLAGGLETQYF. The CDR3 DNA reads as TGTGCCAGCAGCCCCCCCAATCTAGCGGGGGGGCTGGAGACCCAGTACTTC.

CDR3 sequence (DNA): TGTGCCACCAGCAAAACAGGACAGGGGTACACTGAAGCTTTCTTT. It is translated as CATSKTGQGYTEAFF. The chain couples TRBV15 to TRBJ1-1, with 9 bases matching TRBD1. Germline CDR1 is LNHNV and CDR2 is YYDKDF (reference sequence). This CDR3 has 15 amino acids. V trimming: 4 bases; J trimming: 3 bases; junction bases outside the gene matches: 6.

The rearrangement joins TRBV27 to TRBJ2-7; the match to TRBD1 covers 9 bases. The CDR3 contains 14 residues. Germline assignment: CDR1 MNHEY and CDR2 SMNVEV (reference sequence). With V trimmed by 2 bases and J by 3 bases, 2 bases remained unmatched. DNA of the CDR3: TGTGCCAGCAGTTTACCGGGACAGGGCTACGAGCAGTACTTC. This codes for CASSLPGQGYEQYF.

This clone counts as large. The J gene is TRBJ1-5, the V gene TRBV15, with 11 bases matching TRBD1. CDR3 length: 17 residues. V was clipped by 3 bases and J by 1 base; unmatched bases: 5. Germline V gives CDR1 LNHNV, CDR2 YYDKDF (reference sequence). The CDR3 loop reads CATSRDRGRASNQPQHF. DNA of the CDR3: TGTGCCACCAGCAGGGACAGGGGGCGGGCGAGCAATCAGCCCCAGCATTTT.

The chain links TRBV7-9 to TRBJ1-2; no reliable D call. Trimming left V 0 bases short and J 13 bases short, with 15 bases between. The length of the CDR3 is 13 residues. CDR1 SEHNR and CDR2 FQNEAQ come from the germline V gene (reference sequence). The CDR3 nucleotides read TGTGCCAGCAGCTTAGCCCCGGGTCCCGATCTCACCTTC. This encodes CASSLAPGPDLTF.

The chain joins TRBV19 to TRBJ2-5, with D perhaps TRBD2 (5 bases). This CDR3 is 18 amino acids long. The germline V gene encodes CDR1 LNHDA and CDR2 SQIVND (reference sequence). V gave up 1 base and J gave up 4 bases, with 22 bases separating them. The CDR3 loop is CASSIAVTGRGRRETQYF. CDR3 nucleotides: TGTGCCAGTAGTATAGCCGTCACGGGGAGAGGTCGGCGAGAGACCCAGTACTTC.

The chain recombines TRBV18 with TRBJ1-6; D unresolved. From germline, CDR1 is KGHSH and CDR2 LQKENI. V was clipped by 2 bases and J by 10 bases, with 15 bases between them. The CDR3 sequence is 15 residues long. The CDR3 coding sequence is TGTGCCAGCTCACCAGGGTGGGTGGAGACCTCACCCCTCCACTTT. Translating gives CASSPGWVETSPLHF.

This clone was detected only once. The gene calls are TRBV21-1 and TRBJ2-2; the table's D call, TRBD2, has no DNA check behind it. TRBV21-1 is deemed a pseudogene. The CDR3 runs 16 residues. For the CDR3, the DNA is TGTGCCAGCAGCAAAGCACGGGGAATCAACACCGGGGAGCTGTTTTTT. This encodes CASSKARGINTGELFF.

This clone showed up just once. The gene calls are TRBV5-5 and TRBJ2-3; D is possibly TRBD2 (6 bases). V was trimmed by 0 bases and J by 8 bases, leaving 13 bases between them. CDR3 size: 14 residues. Looked up from germline, CDR1 is SGHKS and CDR2 is YYEKEE (reference sequence). DNA for the CDR3: TGTGCCAGCAGCTTGGGACTACTTAGCGGTACGCAGTATTTT. This translates into CASSLGLLSGTQYF.

This chain uses TRBV6-5 with TRBJ2-7; D ambiguous. Germline V gene lookup returns CDR1 MNHEY and CDR2 SVGAGI. This CDR3 is 13 amino acids long. The ends were cut back, 4 bases at V and 3 bases at J, with 10 bases in the middle. In DNA form, the CDR3 reads TGTGCCAGCAGTTCCCCCCCAGTCTACGAGCAGTACTTC. It encodes CASSSPPVYEQYF.

The chain recombines TRBV11-3 with TRBJ2-1; D may be TRBD1 (6 bases). Germline loops: CDR1 SGHNT, CDR2 YENEEA. The CDR3 runs 15 residues. The ends were cut back, 4 bases at V and 6 bases at J, with 16 bases in the middle. The CDR3 here is CASSSTRTVINEQFF. CDR3 in DNA: TGTGCCAGCAGCTCGACGAGGACAGTGATCAATGAGCAGTTCTTC.

The CDR3 DNA follows: TGCGCCAGCAGATCATCAACTAATGAAAAACTGTTTTTT. Protein product: CASRSSTNEKLFF. The chain joins TRBV5-1 to TRBJ1-4, with D unclear. Trimming took off 5 bases at V and 0 bases at J, with 5 bases between the two ends. CDR1 is SGHRS and CDR2 is YFSETQ in the germline V gene. The CDR3 runs to 13 residues.

The genes are TRBV6-5 and TRBJ2-1; maybe TRBD1 (5 bases). The CDR3 consists of 14 residues. Germline V lookup: CDR1 MNHEY, CDR2 SVGAGI. The V gene lost 7 bases and the J gene lost 6 bases, with 16 bases spanning the gap. CDR3 in DNA: TGTGCCAGCACCGCAGGGTCATCCCGCAATGAGCAGTTCTTC. Translation: CASTAGSSRNEQFF.

The chain couples TRBV24-1 to TRBJ2-5, with D possibly TRBD2 on 5 matching bases. In germline, CDR1 is KGHDR, CDR2 SFDVKD. Between the trimmed V and J ends, which lost 6 bases and 0 bases, there was a span of 13 bases. The CDR3 totals 15 residues. CDR3 DNA: TGTGCCACCAGTTCCCCCGGAGGCTACCAAGAGACCCAGTACTTC. It translates to CATSSPGGYQETQYF.

Only one count was recorded for this clone. J is TRBJ1-2 and V is TRBV20-1; D ambiguous. The V and J ends lost 6 bases and 4 bases respectively, with 12 bases between them. This CDR3 is 12 amino acids long. Germline CDR1 and CDR2: DFQATT and SNEGSKA (reference sequence). Here the CDR3 reads CSASPGLYGYTF. CDR3 DNA: TGCAGTGCCAGTCCCGGACTCTATGGCTACACCTTC.

The CDR3 sequence: CASSPRQGSLNEQFF. The CDR3 region has the DNA TGTGCCAGCAGCCCCAGACAGGGCAGCCTAAATGAGCAGTTCTTC. The genes are TRBV11-3 and TRBJ2-1, with TRBD1 matching 7 bases. The germline V gene encodes CDR1 SGHNT and CDR2 YENEEA. With V trimmed by 5 bases and J by 7 bases, 11 bases remained unmatched. The CDR3 spans 15 residues.

This chain connects TRBV2 to TRBJ2-4, with 16 nucleotides matching TRBD2. The V gene's germline CDR1 is SNHLY and CDR2 FYNNEI. CDR3 length: 19 residues. Unmatched junction bases numbered 9, after V lost 4 bases and J lost 3 bases. The CDR3 reads CASSVRGLAGGVGKNIQYF. The DNA of the CDR3 is TGTGCCAGCAGTGTGAGGGGACTAGCGGGAGGGGTTGGCAAAAACATTCAGTACTTC.

The V call is TRBV4-1, the J call TRBJ1-6, with D uncertain. The CDR3 covers 13 residues. Trimming removed 2 bases at V and 9 bases at J, with 8 bases between. Germline CDR1 MGHRA, CDR2 YSYEKL. This chain's CDR3 is CASSQREVSPLHF. The CDR3 coding sequence is TGCGCCAGCAGCCAAAGAGAGGTTTCACCCCTCCACTTT.

The rearrangement links TRBV19 to TRBJ2-7; 8 bases line up with TRBD1. The V and J ends lost 5 bases and 8 bases, in that order; junction bases with no gene match: 5. Germline CDR1 and CDR2: LNHDA and SQIVND (reference sequence). The CDR3 contains 12 residues. CDR3 protein: CASSEDREKQYF. CDR3 nucleotides: TGTGCCAGTAGTGAGGACAGGGAAAAGCAGTACTTC.

V is TRBV9 and J is TRBJ2-3; the match to TRBD2 covers 7 bases. The CDR3 is 15 residues long. CDR1 is SGDLS and CDR2 is YYNGEE in the germline V gene. Germline trimming cut 2 bases from V and 0 bases from J; bases unmatched to any gene: 3. The CDR3 region is CASSVPAGSTDTQYF. CDR3 bases: TGTGCCAGCAGCGTCCCAGCGGGAAGCACAGATACGCAGTATTTT.

The chain joins TRBV6-5 to TRBJ1-2; 8 bases map to TRBD1. J was trimmed by 4 bases and V by 7 bases; bases with no gene match: 5. The CDR3 runs 13 residues. Germline lookup yields CDR1 MNHEY and CDR2 SVGAGI. The CDR3, as DNA: TGTGCCAGCACCAGGACAGGGCTCTATGGCTACACCTTC. Its protein product is CASTRTGLYGYTF.

Concerning this clone: Other DNA sequences from this sample encode an identical CDR3 as well. This chain connects TRBV7-3 to TRBJ2-1, with 8 bases fitting TRBD1. V gave up 2 bases and J gave up 0 bases; unmatched junction bases: 0. Germline V CDR1 and CDR2: SGHTA, FQGTGA. The CDR3 spans 15 residues. Here the CDR3 DNA reads TGTGCCAGCAGCTTAGACAGGGGCTCCTACAATGAGCAGTTCTTC. Translation gives CASSLDRGSYNEQFF.

This clone has only one observation. The chain couples TRBV19 to TRBJ2-1, with 9 bases matching TRBD1. The CDR3 runs 17 residues. Trimming took 4 bases from V and 4 from J; bases not matched to a gene: 11. CDR1 and CDR2 (germline): LNHDA, SQIVND (reference sequence). Here the CDR3 reads CASSRDRGSPLYNEQFF. For the CDR3, the DNA is TGTGCCAGTAGTAGAGACAGGGGGTCCCCTTTATACAATGAGCAGTTCTTC. Full variable domain (outside the CDR3, taken from reference TRBV19 and TRBJ2-1): DGGITQSPKYLFRKEGQNVTLSCEQNLNHDAMYWYRQDPGQGLRLIYYSQIVNDFQKGDIAEGYSVSREKKESFPLTVTSAQKNPTAFYLCASSRDRGSPLYNEQFFGPGTRLTVL.